This passage covers 15 T cell receptor beta chains from one sample sequenced in a study of T-cell memory formation after mild COVID-19. TCRdb re-called the 5' RACE reads with MiXCR, one entry per CDR3 protein. The table includes 350,000 to 500,000 distinct CDR3 sequences, roughly 17% detected once. The sequencing sample was made of PBMCs or a T cell subset sorted from them (not recorded which). The receptors derive from a man aged 18 to 30 who had mild COVID-19 (a few samples of this study predate the infection). Cell type and time point are not known.

This clonotype was observed a handful of times. V usage is TRBV5-5 and J usage is TRBJ1-1; D may be TRBD1 (6 bases). Trimming took 4 bases from V and 7 from J, leaving 20 bases between them. From germline, CDR1 is SGHKS and CDR2 YYEKEE (reference sequence). CDR3 length: 15 residues. The CDR3 DNA is TGTGCCAGCAGCCTAAACGAAAACAGGGAAAGTGAAGCTTTCTTT. Its protein product is CASSLNENRESEAFF.

This clonotype was detected a few times. This chain links TRBV12-3 or TRBV12-4 with TRBJ1-5, with 7 positions matching TRBD1. The CDR3 has 14 residues. The ends lost 6 bases at V and 14 bases at J; junction bases unmatched: 16. In DNA, the CDR3 is TGTGCCAGCAGCCCGACAGGGTCGAGTGGTGAAAAGCATTTT. Translating gives CASSPTGSSGEKHF.

There are a few counts of this clonotype. V and J are TRBV18 and TRBJ2-1; D tentatively fits TRBD1 or TRBD2 (6 bases each). This CDR3 is 16 amino acids long. V was cut by 1 base and J by 9 bases, with 19 bases left in between. Germline-derived CDR1 and CDR2 are KGHSH and LQKENI. The CDR3 spells CASSPQGTQGIGEQFF. The CDR3 DNA follows: TGTGCCAGCTCACCACAGGGGACTCAGGGGATTGGTGAGCAGTTCTTC.

This clonotype has a handful of counts. The chain uses TRBV5-6 and TRBJ2-7; weak D call: TRBD1 (5 bases). The CDR3 runs 13 residues. The germline V gene encodes CDR1 SGHDT and CDR2 YYEEEE. The ends were cut back, 7 bases at V and 2 bases at J, with 13 bases in the middle. The CDR3 protein is CASSKGAPYEQYV. The DNA of the CDR3 is TGTGCCAGCTCCAAAGGGGCCCCCTACGAGCAGTACGTC.

The chain has TRBV10-3 and TRBJ1-3; D is uncertain. V gave up 0 bases and J gave up 10 bases, with 7 bases separating them. This CDR3 spans 12 amino acids. Per the germline V gene, CDR1 is ENHRY and CDR2 is SYGVKD. CDR3 sequence reads: CAISESTGTIYF. For the CDR3, the DNA is TGTGCCATCAGTGAGTCGACGGGGACCATATATTTT.

In this sample, this clonotype turned up a few times. The chain joins TRBV10-3 to TRBJ2-3, with D maybe TRBD1 (5 bases). The germline gives CDR1 ENHRY, CDR2 SYGVKD. V was cut by 0 bases and J by 6 bases, with 19 bases left in between. There are 17 residues in the CDR3. DNA of the CDR3: TGTGCCATCAGTGAGTCGGTCAGGCAGGGTCCCTTGGATACGCAGTATTTT. Translating gives CAISESVRQGPLDTQYF.

This clonotype was detected a few times. The chain joins TRBV5-4 to TRBJ2-3; D gene ambiguous. The length of the CDR3 is 14 residues. The germline gives CDR1 SGHNT, CDR2 YYREEE (reference sequence). Trimming took off 4 bases at V and 1 base at J, with 10 bases between the two ends. CDR3 loop: CASSHPTRTDTQYF. The CDR3 nucleotides are TGTGCCAGCAGCCACCCGACCCGCACAGATACGCAGTATTTT.

This rearrangement joins TRBV6-1 to TRBJ1-5; perhaps TRBD1 as D (5 bases). Germline CDR1 and CDR2: MNHNS and SASEGT. The CDR3 has 13 residues. V was cut by 6 bases and J by 7 bases, with 13 bases left in between. DNA of the CDR3: TGTGCCAGCAGATGGGGGGTTTTCCAGCCCCAGCATTTT. It yields the protein CASRWGVFQPQHF.

This clonotype was seen more than once but under ten times. The CDR3 DNA sequence: TGCGCCAGCAGCTTGTCCCACGAAGAGACCCAGTACTTC. Translation: CASSLSHEETQYF. This rearrangement joins TRBV5-1 to TRBJ2-5; the D is unclear. This CDR3 spans 13 amino acids. Trimming took off 1 base at V and 3 bases at J, with 7 bases between the two ends. Per the germline V gene, CDR1 is SGHRS and CDR2 is YFSETQ.

The rearrangement uses TRBV5-1 and TRBJ1-1, with unresolved D. The CDR3 covers 14 residues. Trimming shortened V by 7 bases and J by 0 bases, and 13 bases separated the two germline ends. Germline CDR1 SGHRS, CDR2 YFSETQ. In nucleotides, the CDR3 is TGCGCCAGCGGCCTACCCGAGATGAACACTGAAGCTTTCTTT. This sequence encodes CASGLPEMNTEAFF.

A few counts support this clonotype. CDR3 bases: TGTGCCAGCAGCTTGGAATTTACGGGGGCGTTGGAGCAGTTCTTC. Translating it yields CASSLEFTGALEQFF. The chain has TRBV5-5 and TRBJ2-1, with D perhaps being TRBD1 or TRBD2 (6 bases each). Trimming left V 0 bases short and J 10 bases short, with 17 bases between. This CDR3 has 15 residues. From germline, CDR1 is SGHKS and CDR2 YYEKEE (reference sequence).

This clonotype was detected a few times. The gene calls are TRBV5-1 and TRBJ1-2; no clear D gene. The CDR3 spans 15 residues. CDR1 is SGHRS, CDR2 YFSETQ, per germline. Trimming removed 4 bases at V and 4 bases at J, with 17 bases between. CDR3 bases: TGCGCCAGCAGCCCTACACCTACCCCTAGCTATGGCTACACCTTC. As protein: CASSPTPTPSYGYTF. Together with reference TRBV5-1 and TRBJ1-2, the CDR3 gives the full variable domain: KAGVTQTPRYLIKTRGQQVTLSCSPISGHRSVSWYQQTPGQGLQFLFEYFSETQRNKGNFPGRFSGRQFSNSRSEMNVSTLELGDSALYLCASSPTPTPSYGYTFGSGTRLTVV.

This clonotype has just a few counts. The gene calls are TRBV27 and TRBJ1-5, with 9 bases identical to TRBD1. V gave up 6 bases and J gave up 5 bases; unmatched junction bases: 8. Germline V gene sequence: CDR1 MNHEY, CDR2 SMNVEV (reference sequence). This CDR3 contains 15 residues. The CDR3 loop reads CASSKIGDRDQPQHF. The CDR3 DNA reads TGTGCCAGCAGCAAGATAGGGGACAGGGATCAGCCCCAGCATTTT.

The chain combines TRBV6-2 or TRBV6-3 with TRBJ2-1; 11 nucleotides agree with TRBD2. Germline trimming cut 6 bases from V and 10 bases from J; bases unmatched to any gene: 11. The CDR3 is 15 amino acids. Germline assignment: CDR1 MNHEY and CDR2 SVGEGT. CDR3 protein: CASRGLAGGLGEQFF. The CDR3 DNA is TGTGCCAGCAGAGGCCTAGCGGGGGGTCTAGGAGAGCAGTTCTTC.

This clonotype appeared many times. The V call is TRBV9, the J call TRBJ2-3, with 8 bases fitting TRBD2. The CDR3 is 12 amino acids. The J segment lost 7 bases and the V segment lost 4 bases, leaving 2 bases of the junction unmatched. The germline V gene encodes CDR1 SGDLS and CDR2 YYNGEE. The CDR3 sequence is CASSSGGNTQYF. The CDR3 bases are TGTGCCAGCAGCTCGGGAGGGAATACGCAGTATTTT.